This is a list of T cell receptor beta chains from one sample in a study of identical twins. TCRdb reprocessed the 5' RACE reads via MiXCR and lists one record per CDR3 protein. The profile covers approximately 700,000 distinct CDR3 sequences, with around a sixth appearing a single time and about an eighth taken by the ten largest. These data also formed part of another study, on T cells expressing NK-cell markers.

Sequencing was performed on PBMCs. The receptors come from a woman aged 18-29 years in good health. CDR3s include the opening cysteine and the closing phenylalanine or tryptophan. D genes are given only for firm matches.

TRBD2,TRBV7-6,TRBJ2-5,CASSFTSGSYETQYF
TRBD2,TRBV7-7,TRBJ2-1,CASSFRLASYNEQFF
.,TRBV9,TRBJ2-1,CASARDPRNGEQFF
TRBD2,TRBV7-2,TRBJ2-5,CASSLGGGGAGETQYF
.,TRBV4-3,TRBJ2-6,CASSEDGVNSGANVLTF
.,TRBV12-3/TRBV12-4,TRBJ1-1,CASSLMGEAFF
.,TRBV20-1,TRBJ1-1,CSAGALGAFF
.,TRBV11-2,TRBJ2-3,CASSSHMSTDTQYF
.,TRBV12-3/TRBV12-4,TRBJ2-5,CASTKGSQLGETQYF
.,TRBV5-1,TRBJ2-6,CASSTPESSGANVLTF
TRBD2,TRBV6-5,TRBJ2-1,CASSSLLAGAYNEQFF
TRBD1,TRBV11-3,TRBJ2-3,CASSIGQGDTDTQYF
.,TRBV3-1,TRBJ2-5,CASSSLGTDQETQYF
TRBD1,TRBV20-1,TRBJ1-2,CSASGDRGSSGYTF
TRBD2,TRBV7-3,TRBJ2-1,CASSLGSRGRGGNNEQFF